The clone carrying this T cell receptor beta chain was counted many times. The antigen remains unidentified. The data were obtained in a study of blood T cells in healthy people across ages. Overall study findings and caveats: In older individuals, TCR beta diversity per million T cells was lower, falling roughly linearly with age.

Every donor contributed about 10 milliliters of peripheral blood by blood draw. Samples each had at least 5 micrograms of total RNA extracted. Germline V lookup: CDR1 DFQATT, CDR2 SNEGSKA (reference sequence). V trimming: 2 bases; J trimming: 1 base; junction bases outside the gene matches: 6. The CDR3 runs to 16 residues. A sample-barcoded 5' primer and a J-beta primer mix were used in a second PCR of roughly 7 to 11 cycles. A template-switch adaptor that had 12 random nucleotides put a tag on each cDNA molecule. TCRdb reanalysed the 5' RACE reads using MiXCR and keeps one entry per CDR3 protein. The table has 650,000 or so distinct CDR3 sequences, over 40% seen once.

The TCR was taken from an elderly woman in good health. The chain recombines TRBV20-1 with TRBJ1-5; 9 nucleotides align to TRBD1. Sequencing input: blood. CDR3 sequence (DNA): TGCAGTGCTAGACCCGCGACAGGGGGAAGCAATCAGCCCCAGCATTTT. This gives the protein CSARPATGGSNQPQHF.